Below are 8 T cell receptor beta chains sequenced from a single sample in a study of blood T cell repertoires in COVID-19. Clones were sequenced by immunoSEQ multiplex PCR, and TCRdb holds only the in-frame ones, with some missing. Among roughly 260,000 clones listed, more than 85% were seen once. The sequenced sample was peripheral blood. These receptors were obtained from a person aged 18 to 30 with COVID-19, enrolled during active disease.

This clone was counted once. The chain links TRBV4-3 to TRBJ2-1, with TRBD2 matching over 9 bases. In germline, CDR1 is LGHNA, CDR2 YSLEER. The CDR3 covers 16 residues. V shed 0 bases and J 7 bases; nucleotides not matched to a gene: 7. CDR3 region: CASSQDRSGGHNEQFF. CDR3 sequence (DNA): TGCGCCAGCAGCCAAGATCGTAGCGGGGGCCATAATGAGCAGTTCTTC.

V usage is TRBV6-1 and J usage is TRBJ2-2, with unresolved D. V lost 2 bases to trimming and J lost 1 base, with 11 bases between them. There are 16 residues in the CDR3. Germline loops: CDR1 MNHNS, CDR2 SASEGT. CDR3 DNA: TGTGCCAGCAGTGAATTTCCGGAGAGGAACACCGGGGAGCTGTTTTTT. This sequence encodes CASSEFPERNTGELFF.

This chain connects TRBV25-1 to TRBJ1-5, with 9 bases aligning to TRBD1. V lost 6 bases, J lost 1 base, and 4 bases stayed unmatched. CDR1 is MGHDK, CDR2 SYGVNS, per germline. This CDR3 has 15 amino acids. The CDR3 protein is CASSGGTGSNQPQHF. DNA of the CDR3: TGTGCCAGCAGCGGAGGGACAGGGAGCAATCAGCCCCAGCATTTT.

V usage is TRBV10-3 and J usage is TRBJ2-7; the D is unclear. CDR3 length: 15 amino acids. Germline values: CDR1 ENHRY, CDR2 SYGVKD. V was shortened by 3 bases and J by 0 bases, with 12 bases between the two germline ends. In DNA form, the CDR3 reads TGTGCCATCAGTGACCGAACAAGAATCTCCTACGAGCAGTACTTC. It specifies CAISDRTRISYEQYF.

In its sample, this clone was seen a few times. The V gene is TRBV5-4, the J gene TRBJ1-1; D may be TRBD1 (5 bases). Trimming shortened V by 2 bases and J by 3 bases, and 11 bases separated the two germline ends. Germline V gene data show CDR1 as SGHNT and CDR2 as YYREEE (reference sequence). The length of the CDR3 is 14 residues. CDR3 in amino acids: CASSFEQGYTEAFF. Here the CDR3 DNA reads TGTGCCAGCAGCTTTGAGCAGGGTTACACTGAAGCTTTCTTT.

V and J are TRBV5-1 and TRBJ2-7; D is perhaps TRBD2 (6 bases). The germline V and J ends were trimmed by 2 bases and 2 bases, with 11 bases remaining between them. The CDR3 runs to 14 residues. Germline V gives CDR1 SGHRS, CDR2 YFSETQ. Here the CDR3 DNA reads TGCGCCAGCAGCTTCCGCGGGAATCCCTACGAGCAGTACTTC. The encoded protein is CASSFRGNPYEQYF. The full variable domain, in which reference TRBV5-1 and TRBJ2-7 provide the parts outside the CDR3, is KAGVTQTPRYLIKTRGQQVTLSCSPISGHRSVSWYQQTPGQGLQFLFEYFSETQRNKGNFPGRFSGRQFSNSRSEMNVSTLELGDSALYLCASSFRGNPYEQYFGPGTRLTVT.

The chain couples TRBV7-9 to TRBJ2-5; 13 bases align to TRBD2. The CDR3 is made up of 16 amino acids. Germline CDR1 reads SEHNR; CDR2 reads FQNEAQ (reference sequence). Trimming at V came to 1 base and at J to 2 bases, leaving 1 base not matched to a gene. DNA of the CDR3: TGTGCCAGCAGCTTAGAACTAGCGGGAGGGCAAGAGACCCAGTACTTC. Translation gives CASSLELAGGQETQYF.

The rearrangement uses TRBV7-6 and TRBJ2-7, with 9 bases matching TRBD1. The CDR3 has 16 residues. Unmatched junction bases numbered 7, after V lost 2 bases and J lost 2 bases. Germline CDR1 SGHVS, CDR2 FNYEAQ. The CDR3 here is CASSLLSGQGTYEQYF. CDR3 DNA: TGTGCCAGCAGCTTACTGTCAGGACAGGGGACCTACGAGCAGTACTTC.